This T cell receptor (beta chain) stems from a study of cytomegalovirus exposure and HLA in healthy donors. PCR was performed using 60 Vbeta and 13 Jbeta primers. Assay used: immunoSEQ multiplex PCR; TCRdb lists only in-frame clones, some missing. Reported are 70,000 to 80,000 clones; the ten largest clones contain 2.5% to 3%. CDR3 size: 14 residues. Germline CDR1 and CDR2: SGHNT and YYREEE (reference sequence). This receptor was identified in a man aged 40-55 years in good health and CMV-seronegative. Material: PBMCs. V and J are TRBV5-4 and TRBJ2-3; TRBD2 matches 10 bases. CDR3 sequence: CAGSGGGSTDTQYF. DNA for the CDR3: TGTGCTGGGAGCGGGGGGGGTAGCACAGATACGCAGTATTTT.